This T cell receptor beta chain came from a study of blood T cell repertoires in COVID-19. Libraries were prepared by immunoSEQ multiplex PCR; TCRdb keeps only in-frame clonotypes and omits some of them. The sample carries about 180,000 clones, around 80% recorded once. The CDR3 runs to 13 residues. Germline CDR1 MNHEY, CDR2 SVGAGI. Trimming removed 7 bases at V and 0 bases at J, with 9 bases between. The rearrangement links TRBV6-5 to TRBJ1-1; D call uncertain. Sequences were obtained from peripheral blood. This TCR derives from a woman of 80 years or more with COVID-19, enrolled during active disease. DNA of the CDR3: TGTGCCAGCACTCAGGCCCTGAACACTGAAGCTTTCTTT. It codes for CASTQALNTEAFF.